The 21 T cell receptor beta chains presented below share a single source sample, sequenced in a study of cytomegalovirus exposure and HLA in healthy donors. Primers included in the PCR were 60 Vbeta and 13 Jbeta primers. The assay was immunoSEQ multiplex PCR, and TCRdb's table has in-frame clones only and misses some. The sample has more than 150,000 clones, around 80% seen once. The sample comprised PBMCs. The origin of the receptors is a woman between 18 and 30 years old in good health and CMV-seropositive.

The chain joins TRBV5-5 to TRBJ2-7, with 8 bases that match TRBD2. The J segment lost 0 bases and the V segment lost 0 bases, leaving 17 bases of the junction unmatched. CDR1 and CDR2 from the germline V gene are SGHKS and YYEKEE (reference sequence). CDR3 length equals 20 residues. The CDR3 coding sequence is TGTGCCAGCAGCTTGGAAGTTTGGGTAAGGGTAGCGGGGAGCTCCTACGAGCAGTACTTC. Its translation: CASSLEVWVRVAGSSYEQYF.

This clone was seen a single time. V gene TRBV5-1 combines with J gene TRBJ1-6; TRBD1 matches at 7 bases. Germline assignment: CDR1 SGHRS and CDR2 YFSETQ. CDR3 length: 14 amino acids. V dropped 6 bases and J dropped 10; count of bases not matched to a gene: 10. The CDR3 reads CASTLDRSTSPLHF. CDR3 in DNA: TGCGCCAGCACCCTGGACAGGTCCACCTCACCCCTCCACTTT.

The chain carries TRBV9 and TRBJ1-1; 7 nucleotides align to TRBD1. The CDR3 sequence is 17 residues long. Germline V gives CDR1 SGDLS, CDR2 YYNGEE. Unmatched junction bases numbered 8, after V lost 0 bases and J lost 0 bases. The CDR3 protein is CASSVGHRGHLNTEAFF. CDR3 DNA: TGTGCCAGCAGCGTAGGTCACAGGGGACACTTGAACACTGAAGCTTTCTTT.

The rearrangement joins TRBV5-1 to TRBJ2-7, with D possibly matching TRBD2 (5 bases). This CDR3 spans 14 amino acids. V lost 4 bases, J lost 6 bases, and 17 bases lay in between. Germline CDR1 SGHRS, CDR2 YFSETQ. This chain's CDR3 is CASSLDWLVSEQYF. CDR3 in DNA: TGCGCCAGCAGCCTGGACTGGTTGGTGAGCGAGCAGTACTTC.

The chain couples TRBV9 to TRBJ1-2; unclear D gene. V lost 0 bases, J lost 2 bases, and 11 bases lay in between. The CDR3 runs to 15 residues. The germline CDR1 and CDR2 sequences are SGDLS and YYNGEE. Written as DNA, the CDR3 is TGTGCCAGCAGCGTAGGTGCAGGCCTAAACTATGGCTACACCTTC. The encoded protein is CASSVGAGLNYGYTF.

Only one count was recorded for this clone. The gene calls are TRBV27 and TRBJ1-1; D gene unclear. This CDR3 has 11 amino acids. Trimming took off 6 bases at V and 6 bases at J, with 8 bases between the two ends. CDR1 MNHEY and CDR2 SMNVEV come from the germline V gene (reference sequence). The CDR3 sequence: CASRGGSEAFF. CDR3 bases: TGTGCCAGCAGAGGAGGATCTGAAGCTTTCTTT.

The V and J genes are TRBV7-2 and TRBJ2-7; D call uncertain. The V and J ends lost 2 bases and 2 bases respectively, with 10 bases between them. Per the germline V gene, CDR1 is SGHTA and CDR2 is FQGNSA. The CDR3 length is 14 residues. The CDR3: CASSLRGTPYEQYF. Here the CDR3 DNA reads TGTGCCAGCAGCTTAAGAGGCACCCCCTACGAGCAGTACTTC.

This chain joins TRBV2 and TRBJ1-2; the match to TRBD1 covers 7 bases. Germline-derived CDR1 and CDR2 are SNHLY and FYNNEI. This CDR3 spans 14 amino acids. J was trimmed by 7 bases and V by 7 bases; bases with no gene match: 12. CDR3 nucleotides: TGTGCCAGCACTCTGACAGGGTCGGCTCCTGGCTACACCTTC. It translates to CASTLTGSAPGYTF.

The V call is TRBV5-1, the J call TRBJ1-1; D gene uncertain. This CDR3 comprises 15 residues. Germline V gene data show CDR1 as SGHRS and CDR2 as YFSETQ. V lost 3 bases, J lost 2 bases, and 14 bases lay in between. The chain's CDR3 is CASSYLQSTNTEAFF. For the CDR3, the DNA is TGCGCCAGCAGCTATCTACAGAGTACTAACACTGAAGCTTTCTTT.

This clone was recorded only once. This rearrangement joins TRBV9 to TRBJ2-6, with unresolved D. Trimming cost V 4 bases and J 4 bases, with 12 bases left between them. Germline V gene sequence: CDR1 SGDLS, CDR2 YYNGEE. CDR3 length: 15 amino acids. The CDR3 region has the DNA TGTGCCAGCAGCTTTGAGCTGTCCGGGGCCAACGTCCTGACTTTC. It encodes CASSFELSGANVLTF.

The rearrangement links TRBV5-4 to TRBJ1-1; 8 bases fit TRBD1. This CDR3 region has 13 residues. Losses at the gene ends were 5 bases for V and 3 bases for J; bases not matched to a gene: 3. Germline-derived CDR1 and CDR2 are SGHNT and YYREEE (reference sequence). The CDR3 DNA is TGTGCCAGCAGTCCACAGGGGGACACTGAAGCTTTCTTT. As protein: CASSPQGDTEAFF.

This clone is a singleton in its sample. DNA of the CDR3: TGCGCCAGCAGCGGGGGGACGAGTGTCTCCTACGAGCAGTACTTC. Protein product: CASSGGTSVSYEQYF. This chain joins TRBV5-1 and TRBJ2-7, with D tentatively TRBD2 (6 bases). The CDR3 is 15 residues long. Germline CDR1 SGHRS, CDR2 YFSETQ. V was cut by 4 bases and J by 0 bases, with 14 bases left in between.

The chain combines TRBV5-4 with TRBJ2-1; 13 nucleotides match TRBD2. The ends lost 4 bases at V and 5 bases at J; junction bases unmatched: 3. This CDR3 is built from 15 residues. Germline V gene data show CDR1 as SGHNT and CDR2 as YYREEE (reference sequence). This chain's CDR3 is CASSEGLAGDNEQFF. The CDR3 DNA sequence: TGTGCCAGCAGCGAAGGACTAGCGGGGGACAATGAGCAGTTCTTC.

The chain joins TRBV5-4 to TRBJ1-1; 8 bases are a match to TRBD1. Germline V gene sequence: CDR1 SGHNT, CDR2 YYREEE (reference sequence). The junction had 1 base not matched to a gene; V was cut back by 3 bases and J by 0 bases. This CDR3 is 14 amino acids long. Here the CDR3 reads CASSWTGMNTEAFF. CDR3 bases: TGTGCCAGCAGCTGGACAGGGATGAACACTGAAGCTTTCTTT.

The rearrangement joins TRBV6-1 to TRBJ2-5; a weak D match, TRBD1 (5 bases). Germline V CDR1 and CDR2: MNHNS, SASEGT. The CDR3 extends over 15 amino acids. Trimming stripped 4 bases from V and 1 base from J, with 13 bases between. The CDR3 DNA is TGTGCCAGCAGTGCGTTACAGGTGTTCCAAGAGACCCAGTACTTC. This codes for CASSALQVFQETQYF.

This chain uses TRBV5-1 with TRBJ1-4; D remains unclear. This CDR3 comprises 15 residues. From germline, CDR1 is SGHRS and CDR2 YFSETQ. Deletions cut 0 bases from V and 6 bases from J, with 12 bases between. The CDR3 DNA reads TGCGCCAGCAGCTTGGTGGGAGAGGCCGATGAAAAACTGTTTTTT. This encodes CASSLVGEADEKLFF.

The gene calls are TRBV7-3 and TRBJ2-1, with D perhaps matching TRBD1 (7 bases). CDR3 length equals 18 residues. Trimming cost V 1 base and J 9 bases, with 25 bases left between them. The germline CDR1 and CDR2 sequences are SGHTA and FQGTGA. The CDR3 nucleotides are TGTGCCAGCAGCTTAAATTCAGGGGGGAGATATACAAAGGGTGAGCAGTTCTTC. It translates to CASSLNSGGRYTKGEQFF.

This chain uses TRBV11-2 with TRBJ2-7; tentative D call: TRBD1 (6 bases). The CDR3 extends over 14 amino acids. V lost 1 base to trimming and J lost 2 bases, with 9 bases between them. Germline V gene data show CDR1 as SGHAT and CDR2 as FQNNGV. As DNA, the CDR3 is TGTGCCAGCAGCTTAGGGGACACGGCCTACGAGCAGTACTTC. It yields the protein CASSLGDTAYEQYF.

The sample holds one count of this clone. This chain links TRBV4-3 with TRBJ2-1, with D perhaps TRBD2 (6 bases). The CDR3 is made up of 14 amino acids. Germline CDR1 reads LGHNA; CDR2 reads YSLEER. Trimming cost V 4 bases and J 2 bases, with 9 bases left between them. The CDR3: CASSPWGAYNEQFF. DNA for the CDR3: TGCGCCAGCAGCCCTTGGGGGGCCTACAATGAGCAGTTCTTC.

V usage is TRBV7-8 and J usage is TRBJ1-1; a weak D match, TRBD1 (5 bases). The CDR3 is 14 residues long. Germline loops: CDR1 SGHVS, CDR2 FQNEAQ. V lost 1 base to trimming and J lost 4 bases, with 10 bases between them. As DNA, the CDR3 is TGTGCCAGCAGCTTAGTGCAGGGCTCCACTGAAGCTTTCTTT. As protein: CASSLVQGSTEAFF.

The gene calls are TRBV6-1 and TRBJ1-3; no firm D call. V lost 3 bases and J 0 bases, leaving 9 bases between the germline ends. The CDR3 length is 15 residues. Germline values: CDR1 MNHNS, CDR2 SASEGT. CDR3 amino acids: CASSDRRHSGNTIYF. DNA for the CDR3: TGTGCCAGCAGTGACCGAAGACACTCTGGAAACACCATATATTTT.